The 25 T cell receptor beta chains listed next were all sequenced from one sample in a study of blood T cell repertoires in COVID-19. Generated by immunoSEQ multiplex PCR, the TCRdb table keeps only in-frame clones and is missing some. The sample holds some 100,000 clones, more than 75% seen once. What was sequenced was peripheral blood. These receptors were collected from a woman of 80 years or more with active COVID-19.

The chain combines TRBV6-1 with TRBJ2-2; 8 bases map to TRBD1. CDR3 length: 18 amino acids. Germline V gene lookup returns CDR1 MNHNS and CDR2 SASEGT. V shed 1 base and J 6 bases; nucleotides not matched to a gene: 13. This CDR3 is CASSEGTGRWVLAGELFF. CDR3 sequence (DNA): TGTGCCAGCAGTGAAGGGACAGGGCGTTGGGTCTTGGCCGGGGAGCTGTTTTTT.

The chain uses TRBV27 and TRBJ1-4; 8 bases match TRBD1. The CDR3 sequence is 18 residues long. Per germline, CDR1 MNHEY and CDR2 SMNVEV (reference sequence). V gave up 4 bases and J gave up 6 bases; unmatched junction bases: 16. CDR3 protein: CASSSLPYLQGGDEKLFF. CDR3 DNA: TGTGCCAGCAGTTCCCTCCCTTACTTACAGGGGGGAGATGAAAAACTGTTTTTT.

The genes are TRBV6-2 or TRBV6-3 and TRBJ2-3; 7 bases map to TRBD2. Germline V gene sequence: CDR1 MNHEY, CDR2 SVGEGT. This CDR3 region has 15 residues. The V and J ends lost 5 bases and 6 bases, in that order; junction bases with no gene match: 11. The CDR3 loop reads CASSAPGGNRDTQYF. CDR3 coding DNA: TGTGCCAGCAGTGCCCCCGGGGGGAATCGGGATACGCAGTATTTT.

This sequence joins TRBV19 and TRBJ2-3; 8 bases are a match to TRBD1. The V gene end was trimmed by 4 bases and the J gene end by 0 bases; junction bases not matched to a gene: 12. The CDR3 contains 18 residues. Germline V gene data show CDR1 as LNHDA and CDR2 as SQIVND (reference sequence). CDR3 nucleotide sequence: TGTGCCAGTAGTACCGGACAGGGCTCGTGGGGTAGCACAGATACGCAGTATTTT. This gives the protein CASSTGQGSWGSTDTQYF. The entire variable domain, with the rest obtained from reference TRBV19 and TRBJ2-3, is as follows: DGGITQSPKYLFRKEGQNVTLSCEQNLNHDAMYWYRQDPGQGLRLIYYSQIVNDFQKGDIAEGYSVSREKKESFPLTVTSAQKNPTAFYLCASSTGQGSWGSTDTQYFGPGTRLTVL.

V is TRBV10-3 and J is TRBJ2-3; the match to TRBD1 covers 8 bases. Germline loops: CDR1 ENHRY, CDR2 SYGVKD. The CDR3 runs to 15 residues. Trimming at V came to 10 bases and at J to 4 bases, leaving 13 bases not matched to a gene. CDR3 region: CATGPAGGLADTQYF. CDR3 sequence (DNA): TGTGCCACCGGACCGGCAGGGGGCTTAGCAGATACGCAGTATTTT.

The chain is built from TRBV7-2 and TRBJ2-3; 8 bases fit TRBD1. The J segment lost 0 bases and the V segment lost 4 bases, leaving 6 bases of the junction unmatched. This CDR3 is built from 16 residues. Germline CDR1 and CDR2: SGHTA and FQGNSA. For the CDR3, the DNA is TGTGCCAGCAGCTATACCGGGACAGGTAGCACAGATACGCAGTATTTT. Translating it yields CASSYTGTGSTDTQYF.

J is TRBJ1-4 and V is TRBV29-1; 10 nucleotides line up with TRBD1. Germline trimming cut 5 bases from V and 6 bases from J; bases unmatched to any gene: 9. CDR1 is SQVTM and CDR2 is ANQGSEA in the germline V gene. The CDR3 consists of 15 residues. The CDR3 DNA follows: TGCAGCGTTACTAAGGGCGGACAGGGGGATGAAAAACTGTTTTTT. Translation: CSVTKGGQGDEKLFF.

The gene calls are TRBV5-5 and TRBJ2-1; 12 positions agree with TRBD2. Germline CDR1 SGHKS, CDR2 YYEKEE (reference sequence). V was clipped by 4 bases and J by 3 bases; unmatched bases: 5. The CDR3 length is 16 residues. The chain's CDR3 is CASSLLAGGGYNEQFF. Written as DNA, the CDR3 is TGTGCCAGCAGCCTACTAGCGGGAGGAGGCTACAATGAGCAGTTCTTC.

V is TRBV19 and J is TRBJ2-1; 9 bases match TRBD1. The trim removed 4 bases at V and 5 bases at J, leaving 6 bases unmatched. CDR1 LNHDA and CDR2 SQIVND come from the germline V gene (reference sequence). CDR3 size: 15 residues. The CDR3 DNA reads TGTGCCAGTAGTACGGACAGGGGACGACACAATGAGCAGTTCTTC. It translates to CASSTDRGRHNEQFF. Filled out from reference TRBV19 and TRBJ2-1, the complete variable domain reads DGGITQSPKYLFRKEGQNVTLSCEQNLNHDAMYWYRQDPGQGLRLIYYSQIVNDFQKGDIAEGYSVSREKKESFPLTVTSAQKNPTAFYLCASSTDRGRHNEQFFGPGTRLTVL.

The CDR3 sequence is CASSLGDRGNIQYF. The CDR3 DNA is TGTGCCAGCAGCTTAGGGGACAGGGGAAACATTCAGTACTTC. The V and J genes are TRBV11-2 and TRBJ2-4, with 10 bases aligning to TRBD1. The ends lost 1 base at V and 6 bases at J; junction bases unmatched: 0. Germline values: CDR1 SGHAT, CDR2 FQNNGV. The CDR3 extends over 14 amino acids.

V is TRBV25-1 and J is TRBJ2-1; perhaps TRBD1 as D (6 bases). Trimming left V 2 bases short and J 1 base short, with 9 bases between. Germline V gene data show CDR1 as MGHDK and CDR2 as SYGVNS. This CDR3 is built from 15 residues. The CDR3 spells CASSERGSSYNEQFF. The CDR3 nucleotides are TGTGCCAGCAGTGAAAGGGGGAGTTCCTACAATGAGCAGTTCTTC.

This chain joins TRBV7-3 and TRBJ2-7; 8 nucleotides align to TRBD2. Looked up from germline, CDR1 is SGHTA and CDR2 is FQGTGA. J lost 2 bases, V lost 2 bases, and 5 bases had no gene match. There are 15 residues in the CDR3. The CDR3 DNA reads as TGTGCCAGCAGCTTAGCTGCGGGGGGTACCTACGAGCAGTACTTC. Translation gives CASSLAAGGTYEQYF.

The rearrangement joins TRBV6-2 or TRBV6-3 to TRBJ1-4, with TRBD1 as a possible D gene (6 bases). Germline V gene data show CDR1 as MNHEY and CDR2 as SVGEGT. The CDR3 loop spans 15 amino acids. V gave up 5 bases and J gave up 8 bases, with 18 bases separating them. The CDR3 loop is CASSRAGARGEKLFF. CDR3 sequence (DNA): TGTGCCAGCAGTCGAGCAGGGGCAAGAGGAGAAAAACTGTTTTTT.

The chain couples TRBV7-2 to TRBJ2-1, with 10 nucleotides matching TRBD2. CDR1 and CDR2 from the germline V gene are SGHTA and FQGNSA. CDR3 length: 13 amino acids. The J segment lost 10 bases and the V segment lost 1 base, leaving 1 base of the junction unmatched. The CDR3 reads CASSLELAGEQFF. CDR3 in DNA: TGTGCCAGCAGCTTAGAACTAGCGGGGGAGCAGTTCTTC. The whole variable domain, remainder taken from reference TRBV7-2 and TRBJ2-1, is GAGVSQSPSNKVTEKGKDVELRCDPISGHTALYWYRQSLGQGLEFLIYFQGNSAPDKSGLPSDRFSAERTGGSVSTLTIQRTQQEDSAVYLCASSLELAGEQFFGPGTRLTVL.

In DNA, the CDR3 is TGTGCCAGCAGCCGGGCGCGTAGCTCCTACAATGAGCAGTTCTTC. Translated: CASSRARSSYNEQFF. The gene calls are TRBV6-2 or TRBV6-3 and TRBJ2-1; D gene unclear. The length of the CDR3 is 15 residues. The germline V gene encodes CDR1 MNHEY and CDR2 SVGEGT. V shed 6 bases and J shed 0 bases, with 12 bases lying between them.

The rearrangement links TRBV19 to TRBJ2-7, with 7 bases identical to TRBD2. After removal of 6 bases from V and 1 base from J, the junction contained 6 bases not matched to a gene. CDR1 is LNHDA and CDR2 is SQIVND in the germline V gene (reference sequence). The CDR3 contains 14 residues. CDR3 coding DNA: TGTGCCAGTAGCCACACCGGGAGGTCCTACGAGCAGTACTTC. Translation gives CASSHTGRSYEQYF.

This rearrangement joins TRBV7-3 to TRBJ1-2; D is perhaps TRBD1 (6 bases). The CDR3 extends over 13 amino acids. Germline loops: CDR1 SGHTA, CDR2 FQGTGA. V shed 3 bases and J shed 7 bases, with 12 bases lying between them. The CDR3 DNA reads as TGTGCCAGCAGCTTCCCAGGGGCGGTTGGCTACACCTTC. Encoded protein: CASSFPGAVGYTF.

V is TRBV3-1 (or the pseudogene TRBV3-2) and J is TRBJ2-7, with 8 bases that match TRBD1. The CDR3 is 15 residues long. Trimming took 0 bases from V and 6 from J; bases not matched to a gene: 7. From germline, CDR1 is LGHDT and CDR2 YNNKEL (reference sequence). This CDR3 is CASSQEAYRGAEQYF. CDR3 DNA sequence: TGTGCCAGCAGCCAAGAAGCGTACAGGGGGGCCGAGCAGTACTTC.

This sequence joins TRBV9 and TRBJ2-3; a possible D gene is TRBD2 (6 bases). The CDR3 is 15 residues long. Germline assignment: CDR1 SGDLS and CDR2 YYNGEE. V was shortened by 4 bases and J by 0 bases, with 12 bases between the two germline ends. The CDR3 coding sequence is TGTGCCAGCAGCTTAGCTAGCGCAAGCACAGATACGCAGTATTTT. This translates into CASSLASASTDTQYF.

The chain recombines TRBV7-2 with TRBJ2-1; 9 bases match TRBD2. The germline V gene has CDR1 SGHTA and CDR2 FQGNSA. The J segment lost 8 bases and the V segment lost 0 bases, leaving 5 bases of the junction unmatched. The CDR3 is made up of 15 amino acids. CDR3 sequence: CASSLAVAGVDEQFF. In DNA, the CDR3 is TGTGCCAGCAGCTTAGCGGTAGCGGGAGTTGATGAGCAGTTCTTC.

This rearrangement joins TRBV20-1 to TRBJ2-7, with no clear D. CDR1 is DFQATT, CDR2 SNEGSKA, per germline (reference sequence). V gave up 1 base and J gave up 2 bases, with 3 bases separating them. The CDR3 is 11 amino acids. CDR3 residues: CSARGPYEQYF. Here the CDR3 DNA reads TGCAGTGCTAGAGGGCCCTACGAGCAGTACTTC.

The chain links TRBV5-4 to TRBJ2-3; unclear D gene. The CDR3 has 12 amino acids. V was cut by 2 bases and J by 2 bases, with 3 bases left in between. Germline CDR1 reads SGHNT; CDR2 reads YYREEE (reference sequence). The CDR3 protein is CASSFLTDTQYF. As DNA, the CDR3 is TGTGCCAGCAGCTTTCTCACAGATACGCAGTATTTT.

V and J are TRBV19 and TRBJ2-1; 13 nucleotides agree with TRBD2. The germline CDR1 and CDR2 sequences are LNHDA and SQIVND (reference sequence). The V segment lost 3 bases and the J segment 5 bases; nucleotides outside the gene matches: 10. The CDR3 consists of 18 residues. The CDR3, as DNA: TGTGCCAGTAGTATTCCCAAACTAGCGGGAGGGCCCCACAATGAGCAGTTCTTC. It is translated as CASSIPKLAGGPHNEQFF.

V gene TRBV5-1 combines with J gene TRBJ1-3, with a possible D match to TRBD1 (5 bases). In germline, CDR1 is SGHRS, CDR2 YFSETQ. This CDR3 contains 15 residues. The ends were cut back, 0 bases at V and 2 bases at J, with 9 bases in the middle. The CDR3 loop is CASSLAGQPGNTIYF. The CDR3 DNA is TGCGCCAGCAGCTTGGCCGGACAACCTGGAAACACCATATATTTT.

CDR3 in amino acids: CASVHGTGVYEQYF. Written as DNA, the CDR3 is TGTGCCAGCGTACACGGGACAGGGGTCTACGAGCAGTACTTC. The V gene is TRBV25-1, the J gene TRBJ2-7; 10 nucleotides align to TRBD1. The CDR3 extends over 14 amino acids. V gave up 8 bases and J gave up 3 bases; unmatched junction bases: 7. Germline CDR1 and CDR2: MGHDK and SYGVNS.